This passage covers 2 T cell receptor beta chains from one sample sequenced in a study of blood T cells in healthy people across ages. For the second PCR, which ran for about 6 to 11 cycles, a sample-barcoded 5' primer and a J-beta primer mix were used. Each CDR3 protein is one row after TCRdb ran MiXCR on the 5' RACE reads. The table records over 1,500,000 distinct CDR3 sequences, around 40% of them present only once. Sequenced input: blood. Receptor source: a human donor in good health.

The chain employs TRBV9 and TRBJ1-2, with D unresolved. Germline V lookup: CDR1 SGDLS, CDR2 YYNGEE. This CDR3 contains 16 residues. Trimming shortened V by 4 bases and J by 0 bases, and 16 bases separated the two germline ends. CDR3 DNA: TGTGCCAGCAGCCACCCTACTGCGCGAGCTAACTATGGCTACACCTTC. It translates to CASSHPTARANYGYTF.

V is TRBV20-1 and J is TRBJ2-3, with 12 bases matching TRBD2. The V segment lost 8 bases and the J segment 3 bases; nucleotides outside the gene matches: 18. In germline, CDR1 is DFQATT, CDR2 SNEGSKA (reference sequence). The CDR3 totals 18 residues. Here the CDR3 DNA reads TGCAGTTTTCTAGATAGGTCTAGCGGGGGGGCCGTGACAGATACGCAGTATTTT. Residues: CSFLDRSSGGAVTDTQYF.